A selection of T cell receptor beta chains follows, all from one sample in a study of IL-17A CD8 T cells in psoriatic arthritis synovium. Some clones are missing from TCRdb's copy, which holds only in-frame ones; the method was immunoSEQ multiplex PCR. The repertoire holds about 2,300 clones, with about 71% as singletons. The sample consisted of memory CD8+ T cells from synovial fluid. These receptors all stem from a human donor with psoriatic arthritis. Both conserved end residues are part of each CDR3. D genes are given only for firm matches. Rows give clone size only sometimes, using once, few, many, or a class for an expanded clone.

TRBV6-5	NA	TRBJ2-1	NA	TGTGCCAGCACGGATGGCAGGGGTTACAATGAGCAGTTCTTC	CASTDGRGYNEQFF
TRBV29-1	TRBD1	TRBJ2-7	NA	TGCAGCGTTTCCGGGACAGGGGACTACGAGCAGTACTTC	CSVSGTGDYEQYF
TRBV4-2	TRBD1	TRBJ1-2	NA	TGTGCCAGCAGCCAAGGACAGGGTGAGGATGGCTACACCTTC	CASSQGQGEDGYTF
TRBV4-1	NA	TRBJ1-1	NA	TGCGCCAGCAGCCAACATGCCGGCATAAACACTGAAGCTTTCTTT	CASSQHAGINTEAFF
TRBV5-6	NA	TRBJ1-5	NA	TGTGCCAGCAGCTTGGCCGGAGGGAGAGGTCAGCCCCAGCATTTT	CASSLAGGRGQPQHF
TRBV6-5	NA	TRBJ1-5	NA	TGTGCCAGCAGGATTCAGAGGGATCAGCCCCAGCATTTT	CASRIQRDQPQHF
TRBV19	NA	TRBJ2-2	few	TGTGCCAGCCGGCTTCCGAACACCGGGGAGCTGTTTTTT	CASRLPNTGELFF
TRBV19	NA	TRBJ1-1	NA	TGTGCCAGTATGTCTCTCTCGCCCGAAGCTTTCTTT	CASMSLSPEAFF
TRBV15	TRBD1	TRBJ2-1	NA	TGTGCCACCAGCAGATCCGGGACAGGGGGTTATGAGCAGTTCTTC	CATSRSGTGGYEQFF
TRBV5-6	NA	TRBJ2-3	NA	TGTGCCAGCAGCTTGGATGTTAACAGGGTAGGAGATACGCAGTATTTT	CASSLDVNRVGDTQYF
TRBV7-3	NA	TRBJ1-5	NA	TGTGCCAGCAGCCTCCTAGGCAGTGCCGGCAGCAATCAGCCCCAGCATTTT	CASSLLGSAGSNQPQHF
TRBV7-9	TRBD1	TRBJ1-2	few	TGTGCCAGCAGGAACCGGGACAGCGACCACTATGGCTACACCTTC	CASRNRDSDHYGYTF
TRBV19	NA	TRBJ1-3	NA	TGTGCCAGTAGTGAAGTTGACAGCTCTGGAAACACCATATATTTT	CASSEVDSSGNTIYF
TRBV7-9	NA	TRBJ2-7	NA	TGTGCCAGCAGCTTGGGGGTCGGGGGAGACGAGCAGTACTTC	CASSLGVGGDEQYF
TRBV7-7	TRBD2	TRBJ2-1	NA	TGTGCTAGCAGCTTAGCTTGGGGAGGCCTAGCGGGGGGGCCCAACAATGAGCAGTTCTTC	CASSLAWGGLAGGPNNEQFF
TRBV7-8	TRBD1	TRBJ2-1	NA	TGTGCCAGCACCCCGGACAGGGTCAATGAGCAGTTCTTC	CASTPDRVNEQFF
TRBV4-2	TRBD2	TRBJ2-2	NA	TGTGCCAGCAGCGCGGGGGAAACCGGGGAGCTGTTTTTT	CASSAGETGELFF
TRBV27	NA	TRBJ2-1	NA	TGTGCCAGCAGTTTAGTGGGCCAGTTGTACAATGAGCAGTTCTTC	CASSLVGQLYNEQFF
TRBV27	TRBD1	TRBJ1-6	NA	TGTGCCAGCAGTTTGGGGGACAGCGATTCACCCCTCCACTTT	CASSLGDSDSPLHF
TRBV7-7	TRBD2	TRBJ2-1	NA	TGTGCTAGCAGCTTAGCGGGGGGTGAGCAGTTCTTC	CASSLAGGEQFF
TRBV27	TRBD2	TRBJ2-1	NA	TGTGCCAGCAGTTTCAGCCTCGGGACTAGCGGGGGCAATGAGCAGTTCTTC	CASSFSLGTSGGNEQFF
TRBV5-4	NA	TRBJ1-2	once	TGTGCCAGCAGCTTTCAGGGAGGCTATGGCTACACCTTC	CASSFQGGYGYTF
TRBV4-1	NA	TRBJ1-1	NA	TGCGCCAGCAGCCAGGGGGCGGAAAGTCGGGCTTTCTTT	CASSQGAESRAFF
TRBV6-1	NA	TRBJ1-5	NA	TGTGCCAGCAGTGAGGGACTAGTACGTTTGCATTTT	CASSEGLVRLHF
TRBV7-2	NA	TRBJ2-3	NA	TGTGCCAGCAGCCCGCTAGGCGATACGCAGTATTTT	CASSPLGDTQYF
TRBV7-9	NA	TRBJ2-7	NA	TGTGCCAGCAGCGATGGGGACGAGCAGTACTTC	CASSDGDEQYF
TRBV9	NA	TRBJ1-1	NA	TGTGCCAGCAGCGCATCGGGTCAGAACACTGAAGCTTTCTTT	CASSASGQNTEAFF
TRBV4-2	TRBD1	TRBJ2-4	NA	TGTGCCAGCAGCCAAGAAACCCAGGGGGCTCGGGTAAACATTCAGTACTTC	CASSQETQGARVNIQYF
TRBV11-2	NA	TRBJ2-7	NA	TGTGCCAGCAGCTTCATGGGATACGAGCAGTACTTC	CASSFMGYEQYF
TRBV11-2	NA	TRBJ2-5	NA	TGTGCCAGCAGCTTAGGCGGGGTGGAGACCCAGTACTTC	CASSLGGVETQYF
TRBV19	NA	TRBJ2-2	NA	TGTGCCTCAAGCTGGGCCCTGCGGTCGACCGGGGAGCTGTTTTTT	CASSWALRSTGELFF
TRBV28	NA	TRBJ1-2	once	TGTGCCAGCAAGTCTCCGGGGGGAGTGAGTGGCTACACCTTC	CASKSPGGVSGYTF
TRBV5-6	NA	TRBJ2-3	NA	TGTGCCAGCAGCTTGGATGGGGGGATACTCAGGTATACGCAGTATTTT	CASSLDGGILRYTQYF
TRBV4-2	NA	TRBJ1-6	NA	TGTGCCAGCAGCCAAGACAGGAAAGGGGGGAGCTCCTATAATTCACCCCTCCACTTT	CASSQDRKGGSSYNSPLHF
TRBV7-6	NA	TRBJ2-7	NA	TGTGCCAGCAGCTTGGCCTGGGACGGGGGGCTCTACGAGCAGTACTTC	CASSLAWDGGLYEQYF
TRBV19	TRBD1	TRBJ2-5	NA	TGTGCCAGCCAGGGACAGGGTTACCGAGAGACCCAGTACTTC	CASQGQGYRETQYF
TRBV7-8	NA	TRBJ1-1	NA	TGTGCCAGCAGCTTAGAACGGGGGAACACTGAAGCTTTCTTT	CASSLERGNTEAFF
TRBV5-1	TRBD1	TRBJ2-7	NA	TGCGCCAGCAGCTTTAGGGACAGACCGCACTACGAGCAGTACTTC	CASSFRDRPHYEQYF
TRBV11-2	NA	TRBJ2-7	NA	TGTGCCAGCAGCTTAGCGGGGCAGGTGCTCTCCTACGAGCAGTACTTC	CASSLAGQVLSYEQYF
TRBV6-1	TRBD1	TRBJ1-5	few	TGTGCCGGGGCGGAAGGACAGGGTGGTCAGCCCCAGCATTTT	CAGAEGQGGQPQHF
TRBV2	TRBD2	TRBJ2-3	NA	TGTGCCAGCAGGACGGGGGGGCTTGTAGATACGCAGTATTTT	CASRTGGLVDTQYF
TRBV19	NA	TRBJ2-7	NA	TGTGCCAGTAGTCCTTCACGATCCTACGAGCAGTACTTC	CASSPSRSYEQYF
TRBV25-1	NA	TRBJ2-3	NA	TGTGCCAGCAGTGAATTTAGCCTAACAGATACGCAGTATTTT	CASSEFSLTDTQYF
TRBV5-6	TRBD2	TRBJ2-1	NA	TGTGCCAGCAGCGTGGGCTTGGCGGGGGGATATTACAATGAGCAGTTCTTC	CASSVGLAGGYYNEQFF
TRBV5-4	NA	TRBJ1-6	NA	TGTGCCAGCAGCCAAGACAGTGACTCCTATAATTCACCCCTCCACTTT	CASSQDSDSYNSPLHF
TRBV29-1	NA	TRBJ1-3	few	TGCAGCGTTGTCGGGACGGTCTCTGGAAACACCATATATTTT	CSVVGTVSGNTIYF
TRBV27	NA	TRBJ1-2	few	TGTGCCAGCAGTTTATTCGGGGGAGGCTATGGCTACACCTTC	CASSLFGGGYGYTF
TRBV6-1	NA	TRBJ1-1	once	TGTGCCAGCAGTGAAATCTCGGGGAACACTGAAGCTTTCTTT	CASSEISGNTEAFF
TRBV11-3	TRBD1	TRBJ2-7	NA	TGTGCCAGCAGCTTAGGAGTTGTGGCAGGGGGCGCGGGGGAGCAGTACTTC	CASSLGVVAGGAGEQYF
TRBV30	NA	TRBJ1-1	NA	TGTGCCTGGACGGTCTACGGGGGACTGACTGAAGCTTTCTTT	CAWTVYGGLTEAFF
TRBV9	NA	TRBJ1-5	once	TGTGCCAGCAGCTCGGGGATGGGTCAGCCCCAGCATTTT	CASSSGMGQPQHF
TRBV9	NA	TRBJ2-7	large	TGTGCCAGCAGCGTTGGAGCAGGTTCCTACGAGCAGTACTTC	CASSVGAGSYEQYF
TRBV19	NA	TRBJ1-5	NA	TGTGCCAGTACCTCCATCGGGAATCAGCCCCAGCATTTT	CASTSIGNQPQHF